One sample yielded the 15 T cell receptor beta chains listed below, sequenced in a study of cytomegalovirus exposure and HLA in healthy donors. This table comes from immunoSEQ multiplex PCR, and its TCRdb copy is limited to in-frame clones, with some not included. The data contain about 220,000 clones, 90% to 95% of them singletons. Sequenced sample: PBMCs. These TCRs come from a woman aged 18-29 years in good health and CMV-seronegative.

J is TRBJ1-5 and V is TRBV6-5; TRBD1 aligns across 10 bases. The trim removed 5 bases at V and 7 bases at J, leaving 8 bases unmatched. The CDR3 runs to 15 residues. Germline V gene lookup returns CDR1 MNHEY and CDR2 SVGAGI. CDR3 DNA: TGTGCCAGCAGTGCAAGACAGGGGGCTTGGCAGCCCCAGCATTTT. Encoded protein: CASSARQGAWQPQHF.

This clone was observed once. The chain recombines TRBV6-6 with TRBJ1-1, with 7 bases aligning to TRBD1. Germline assignment: CDR1 MNHNY and CDR2 SVGAGI (reference sequence). This CDR3 comprises 11 residues. The J segment lost 6 bases and the V segment lost 11 bases, leaving 6 bases of the junction unmatched. The CDR3 here is CAGGTAPEAFF. The CDR3 region has the DNA TGTGCCGGGGGGACAGCTCCTGAAGCTTTCTTT.

The chain joins TRBV2 to TRBJ1-3; D remains ambiguous. Trimming pared 6 bases from V and 0 bases from J, leaving 12 bases between. The germline CDR1 and CDR2 sequences are SNHLY and FYNNEI. The CDR3 length is 15 residues. The CDR3 sequence: CASSLLMHSGNTIYF. In DNA, the CDR3 is TGTGCCAGCAGCCTACTAATGCACTCTGGAAACACCATATATTTT. Complete variable domain (other parts from reference TRBV2 and TRBJ1-3): EPEVTQTPSHQVTQMGQEVILRCVPISNHLYFYWYRQILGQKVEFLVSFYNNEISEKSEIFDDQFSVERPDGSNFTLKIRSTKLEDSAMYFCASSLLMHSGNTIYFGEGSWLTVV.

This rearrangement joins TRBV27 to TRBJ2-3; perhaps TRBD2 as D (6 bases). The CDR3 runs to 16 residues. CDR1 and CDR2 from the germline V gene are MNHEY and SMNVEV (reference sequence). V was pared by 2 bases and J by 6 bases, with 18 bases between. CDR3 nucleotide sequence: TGTGCCAGCAGTTTAAAGTTGTGGGAGGTTATGGATACGCAGTATTTT. This sequence encodes CASSLKLWEVMDTQYF.

The V call is TRBV5-1, the J call TRBJ2-1; the match to TRBD2 covers 11 bases. V shed 0 bases, J shed 1 base, and the junction held 6 bases outside the gene matches. Germline CDR1 SGHRS, CDR2 YFSETQ. CDR3 length equals 18 residues. The DNA of the CDR3 is TGCGCCAGCAGCTTGGCTAGCGGGAGGCCTCCATCCTACAATGAGCAGTTCTTC. This sequence encodes CASSLASGRPPSYNEQFF.

Only one count was recorded for this clone. The gene calls are TRBV6-6 and TRBJ1-2, with 10 positions matching TRBD1. The CDR3 has 15 residues. The V segment lost 6 bases and the J segment 3 bases; nucleotides outside the gene matches: 7. Germline CDR1 MNHNY, CDR2 SVGAGI (reference sequence). DNA for the CDR3: TGTGCCAGCAGCCTCCCCGGGACAGGGGACTATGGCTACACCTTC. Translation: CASSLPGTGDYGYTF.

Here the CDR3 DNA reads TGCGCCAGCAGCTTCAGGGGGGTGGACACCGGGGAGCTGTTTTTT. This encodes CASSFRGVDTGELFF. The chain recombines TRBV5-1 with TRBJ2-2; D might be TRBD1 (7 bases). Trimming left V 2 bases short and J 3 bases short, with 11 bases between. Germline CDR1 is SGHRS and CDR2 is YFSETQ. This CDR3 comprises 15 residues.

About this clone itself: One end of the junction does not line up with germline, which may come from a read error. The V and J genes are TRBV7-7 and TRBJ2-1; possible D gene TRBD2, 6 bases. From germline, CDR1 is SSHAT and CDR2 FNYEAQ (reference sequence). The CDR3 length is 12 residues. CDR3 residues: CASSFGSNEQFF. DNA for the CDR3: TGTGCTAGCAGCTTCGGGAGCAATGAGCAGTTCTTC.

The CDR3, as DNA: TGTGCCAGCTCACCACAGGGGTGGGGCTACACCTTC. This encodes CASSPQGWGYTF. The chain is built from TRBV18 and TRBJ1-2; a possible D gene is TRBD1 (5 bases). Germline V gene data show CDR1 as KGHSH and CDR2 as LQKENI. The V end was cut by 1 base, the J end by 8 bases, with 8 bases between. The CDR3 loop spans 12 amino acids.

The chain is built from TRBV6-5 and TRBJ2-1; weak D call: TRBD1 (6 bases). Deletions cut 5 bases from V and 4 bases from J, with 12 bases between. Germline V gene lookup returns CDR1 MNHEY and CDR2 SVGAGI. The CDR3 runs 14 residues. CDR3 amino acids: CASSTGPRYNEQFF. The DNA of the CDR3 is TGTGCCAGCAGTACAGGGCCCCGATACAATGAGCAGTTCTTC.

The CDR3 protein is CASTRNRQTGGNSPLHF. The CDR3 coding sequence is TGCGCCAGCACTCGGAATCGCCAGACAGGCGGTAATTCACCCCTCCACTTT. The chain is built from TRBV10-2 and TRBJ1-6, with D maybe TRBD1 (6 bases). The V gene lost 7 bases and the J gene lost 6 bases, with 22 bases spanning the gap. The CDR3 totals 17 residues. Germline CDR1 and CDR2: WSHSY and SAAADI.

The chain couples TRBV12-5 to TRBJ1-1; the D gene is possibly TRBD1 (6 bases). V was trimmed by 0 bases and J by 7 bases, leaving 12 bases between them. The CDR3 runs to 14 residues. Germline CDR1 is LGHNT and CDR2 is FRNRAP. The CDR3 reads CASGLVDRKLEAFF. The CDR3 DNA sequence: TGTGCTAGTGGTTTGGTAGACAGGAAGCTTGAAGCTTTCTTT. The full variable domain, completed using reference TRBV12-5 and TRBJ1-1, is DARVTQTPRHKVTEMGQEVTMRCQPILGHNTVFWYRQTMMQGLELLAYFRNRAPLDDSGMPKDRFSAEMPDATLATLKIQPSEPRDSAVYFCASGLVDRKLEAFFGQGTRLTVV.

This clone was recorded only once. The chain employs TRBV28 and TRBJ2-2, with 9 bases lining up with TRBD1. V gave up 7 bases and J gave up 5 bases; unmatched junction bases: 11. CDR1 and CDR2 from the germline V gene are MDHEN and SYDVKM. The CDR3 consists of 16 residues. CDR3 in DNA: TGTGCCAGCATTCAGCCGGGACAGGGACGGACCGGGGAGCTGTTTTTT. Translation: CASIQPGQGRTGELFF. The full variable domain, with the rest looked up from reference TRBV28 and TRBJ2-2, is DVKVTQSSRYLVKRTGEKVFLECVQDMDHENMFWYRQDPGLGLRLIYFSYDVKMKEKGDIPEGYSVSREKKERFSLILESASTNQTSMYLCASIQPGQGRTGELFFGEGSRLTVL.

The chain couples TRBV11-3 to TRBJ2-3; 12 bases line up with TRBD2. This CDR3 is 19 amino acids long. The ends lost 5 bases at V and 4 bases at J; junction bases unmatched: 16. Looked up from germline, CDR1 is SGHNT and CDR2 is YENEEA. This CDR3 reads CASSHRGQGRLAGADTQYF. CDR3 nucleotide sequence: TGTGCCAGCAGCCACCGAGGGCAAGGGAGACTAGCGGGAGCAGATACGCAGTATTTT.

V is TRBV6-4 and J is TRBJ1-2; perhaps TRBD1 as D (6 bases). The CDR3 extends over 15 amino acids. V was pared by 3 bases and J by 0 bases, with 11 bases between. CDR1 and CDR2 from the germline V gene are MRHNA and SNTAGT. The CDR3 loop reads CASSDQGTANYGYTF. CDR3 nucleotides: TGTGCCAGCAGTGATCAGGGGACCGCTAACTATGGCTACACCTTC.